This TCR beta chain is from a study of blood T cells in healthy people across ages. Study observations and caveats: What prevented conclusive comparison of naive and antigen-experienced cells was that PBMCs were unsorted.

The germline V gene has CDR1 SEHNR and CDR2 FQNEAQ (reference sequence). V lost 6 bases, J lost 3 bases, and 14 bases lay in between. The CDR3 has 14 amino acids. Sample-barcoded 5' priming and a J-beta primer mix drove a second PCR of 7 to 11 cycles. MiXCR was run by TCRdb on the 5' RACE reads, yielding one entry per CDR3 protein. Of fewer than 800,000 distinct CDR3 sequences listed, 45% to 50% are singletons. A remark on this clonotype: The antigen remains undetermined.

J is TRBJ1-1 and V is TRBV7-9, with D tentatively TRBD1 (5 bases). The sequence came from a woman aged 60-75 years in good health. Sequenced: blood. In DNA, the CDR3 is TGTGCCAGCAGATCCACAGGCCGACACACTGAAGCTTTCTTT. This codes for CASRSTGRHTEAFF.